Sequencing of this TCR beta chain was carried out in a study of blood T cell repertoires in COVID-19. This table comes from immunoSEQ multiplex PCR, and its TCRdb copy is limited to in-frame clones, with some not included. Among under 150,000 clones, 70% to 90% were seen once, and the ten largest hold 1.2%. This CDR3 comprises 15 residues. The germline V gene encodes CDR1 LNHDA and CDR2 SQIVND (reference sequence). V was cut by 10 bases and J by 6 bases, with 22 bases left in between. This clonotype was obtained from a woman aged 25-40 years with acute COVID-19. The sequencing sample was made of PBMCs or T cells enriched from blood (not recorded which). The V gene is TRBV19, the J gene TRBJ1-5; D is possibly TRBD1 (5 bases). CDR3 amino acids: CAKNSGGVQIQPQHF. CDR3 bases: TGTGCCAAAAACAGTGGGGGGGTCCAGATTCAGCCCCAGCATTTT. Filled out from reference TRBV19 and TRBJ1-5, the complete variable domain reads DGGITQSPKYLFRKEGQNVTLSCEQNLNHDAMYWYRQDPGQGLRLIYYSQIVNDFQKGDIAEGYSVSREKKESFPLTVTSAQKNPTAFYLCAKNSGGVQIQPQHFGDGTRLSIL.